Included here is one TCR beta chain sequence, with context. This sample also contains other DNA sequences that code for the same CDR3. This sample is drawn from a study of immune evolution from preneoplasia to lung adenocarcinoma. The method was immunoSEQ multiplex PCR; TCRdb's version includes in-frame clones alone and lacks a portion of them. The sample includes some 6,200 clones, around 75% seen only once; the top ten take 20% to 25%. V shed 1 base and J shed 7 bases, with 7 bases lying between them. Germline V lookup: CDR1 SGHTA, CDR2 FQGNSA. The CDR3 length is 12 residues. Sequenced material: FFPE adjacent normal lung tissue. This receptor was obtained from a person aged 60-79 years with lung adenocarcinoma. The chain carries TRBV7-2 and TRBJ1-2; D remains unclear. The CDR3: CASSLGTGGYTF. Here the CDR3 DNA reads TGTGCCAGCAGCTTAGGTACGGGTGGCTACACCTTC.